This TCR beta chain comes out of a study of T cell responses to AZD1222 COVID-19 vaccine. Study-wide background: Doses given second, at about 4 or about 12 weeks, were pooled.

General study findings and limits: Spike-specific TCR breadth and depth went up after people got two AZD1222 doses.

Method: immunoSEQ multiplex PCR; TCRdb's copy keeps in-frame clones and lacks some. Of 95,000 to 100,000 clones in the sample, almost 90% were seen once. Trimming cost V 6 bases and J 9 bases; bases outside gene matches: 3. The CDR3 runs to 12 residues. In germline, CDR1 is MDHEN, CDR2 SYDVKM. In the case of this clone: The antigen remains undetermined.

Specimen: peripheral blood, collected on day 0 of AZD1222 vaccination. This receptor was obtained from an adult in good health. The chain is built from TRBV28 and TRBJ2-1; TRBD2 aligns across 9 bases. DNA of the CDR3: TGTGCCAGCAGCCCTAGCGGGATTGAGCAGTTCTTC. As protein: CASSPSGIEQFF.